This TCR beta chain derives from a study of response to subunit inactivated influenza vaccine. Notes on the study in general: Authors proposed each seasonal influenza vaccination draws in few new T cells.

TCRdb called the RT-PCR reads again in MiXCR, with one record for every CDR3 protein. The repertoire consists of about 830,000 distinct CDR3 sequences, with around 20% occurring once and the leading ten covering approximately 10%. This clonotype has at least ten counts. The antigen remains unidentified. From germline, CDR1 is LNHDA and CDR2 SQIVND (reference sequence). V was clipped by 9 bases and J by 3 bases, with 12 bases between them. The CDR3 contains 13 residues. The sequences come from PBMCs from blood, collected about 5 days after vaccination. The J gene is TRBJ2-1, the V gene TRBV19, with TRBD1 as a possible D gene (5 bases). The TCR comes from a man aged 50-60 years who received an inactivated influenza vaccine. CDR3 nucleotide sequence: TGTGCCAGCAGCTTGACAGACTACAATGAGCAGTTCTTC. It codes for CASSLTDYNEQFF.